Below, 28 T cell receptor beta chains from the same sample are listed, as sequenced in a study of cytomegalovirus exposure and HLA in healthy donors. Sequenced by immunoSEQ multiplex PCR; TCRdb stores in-frame clones only, minus some. Among about 160,000 clones, roughly 91% were seen once, and the ten largest hold 2.5% to 3.5%. Material for sequencing was PBMCs. The origin of the receptors is a man aged 18-30 years in good health and CMV-seronegative.

The gene calls are TRBV5-1 and TRBJ2-3, with 7 bases fitting TRBD2. Trimming cost V 4 bases and J 6 bases; bases outside gene matches: 20. The CDR3 contains 18 residues. Germline CDR1 reads SGHRS; CDR2 reads YFSETQ. The CDR3 reads CASSGSQRGPYQRDTQYF. CDR3 in DNA: TGCGCCAGCAGCGGATCACAGCGGGGCCCATATCAGCGGGATACGCAGTATTTT.

In this sample, this clone turned up a few times. The chain uses TRBV5-6 and TRBJ2-7, with D uncertain. Germline V CDR1 and CDR2: SGHDT, YYEEEE. The length of the CDR3 is 11 residues. The V end lost 2 bases, the J end lost 9 bases, and 9 bases lay between the germline ends. CDR3 region: CASSFNPRQYV. CDR3 in DNA: TGTGCCAGCAGCTTTAACCCGCGGCAGTACGTC.

The chain combines TRBV7-8 with TRBJ1-5, with 10 positions matching TRBD1. Germline trimming cut 2 bases from V and 7 bases from J; bases unmatched to any gene: 11. The V gene's germline CDR1 is SGHVS and CDR2 FQNEAQ. CDR3 length: 17 residues. CDR3 region: CASSLSHPGQGNQPQHF. CDR3 DNA: TGTGCCAGCAGCTTATCGCATCCGGGACAGGGGAACCAGCCCCAGCATTTT.

The chain carries TRBV11-2 and TRBJ2-7; 7 nucleotides match TRBD2. Trimming removed 2 bases from V and 4 bases from J; junction bases left unmatched: 11. Germline V gene sequence: CDR1 SGHAT, CDR2 FQNNGV. The CDR3 runs to 16 residues. CDR3 loop: CASSLSRLAERYEQYF. Here the CDR3 DNA reads TGTGCCAGCAGCTTAAGTCGGCTAGCGGAGCGGTACGAGCAGTACTTC.

The CDR3 protein is CASSAVTGYNSPLHF. Here the CDR3 DNA reads TGTGCCAGCAGTGCTGTGACAGGCTATAATTCACCCCTCCACTTT. The gene calls are TRBV6-1 and TRBJ1-6; D might be TRBD1 (6 bases). Trimming stripped 4 bases from V and 3 bases from J, with 10 bases between. CDR3 size: 15 residues. Germline V gene lookup returns CDR1 MNHNS and CDR2 SASEGT.

The gene calls are TRBV30 and TRBJ2-5; TRBD1 agrees at 9 bases. With V trimmed by 1 base and J by 5 bases, 5 bases remained unmatched. The CDR3 contains 14 residues. The germline V gene has CDR1 GTSNPN and CDR2 SVGIG (reference sequence). In DNA, the CDR3 is TGTGCCTGGAGTGCAGACAGGGGGGGTGAGACCCAGTACTTC. This translates into CAWSADRGGETQYF.

The rearrangement joins TRBV4-3 to TRBJ1-2; D is possibly TRBD1 (5 bases). CDR1 LGHNA and CDR2 YSLEER come from the germline V gene. This CDR3 is 15 amino acids long. The V and J ends lost 4 bases and 4 bases respectively, with 16 bases between them. The CDR3 loop reads CASSLGGGGPYGYTF. As DNA, the CDR3 is TGCGCCAGCAGCCTGGGCGGGGGGGGACCCTATGGCTACACCTTC.

The gene calls are TRBV6-5 and TRBJ2-7, with D possibly being TRBD2 (5 bases). The CDR3 is 15 residues long. Germline V gene sequence: CDR1 MNHEY, CDR2 SVGAGI. Trimming removed 0 bases from V and 0 bases from J, with 9 bases in between. The CDR3 sequence: CASSYSTGSSYEQYF. The CDR3 DNA is TGTGCCAGCAGTTACTCGACGGGAAGCTCCTACGAGCAGTACTTC.

The chain joins TRBV29-1 to TRBJ2-1, with TRBD1 matching 11 bases. The germline V gene has CDR1 SQVTM and CDR2 ANQGSEA. The CDR3 loop spans 13 amino acids. Trimming removed 7 bases from V and 5 bases from J; junction bases left unmatched: 4. The CDR3 spells CSGTGGVHNEQFF. In DNA, the CDR3 is TGCAGCGGGACAGGGGGCGTCCACAATGAGCAGTTCTTC.

The CDR3 DNA sequence: TGTGCCAGCAGTTTGACCCCCGGGTACAATGAGCAGTTCTTC. This codes for CASSLTPGYNEQFF. The V gene is TRBV27, the J gene TRBJ2-1, with D unresolved. Germline V gene lookup returns CDR1 MNHEY and CDR2 SMNVEV (reference sequence). The V end lost 3 bases, the J end lost 4 bases, and 10 bases lay between the germline ends. This CDR3 has 14 residues.

V is TRBV5-6 and J is TRBJ2-5; D ambiguous. The length of the CDR3 is 14 residues. Germline V gene sequence: CDR1 SGHDT, CDR2 YYEEEE. The germline V and J ends were trimmed by 2 bases and 4 bases, with 12 bases remaining between them. The CDR3: CASSLSGAGETQYF. CDR3 in DNA: TGTGCCAGCAGCTTATCAGGCGCAGGAGAGACCCAGTACTTC. Supplemented by reference TRBV5-6 and TRBJ2-5, the full variable domain reads DAGVTQSPTHLIKTRGQQVTLRCSPKSGHDTVSWYQQALGQGPQFIFQYYEEEERQRGNFPDRFSGHQFPNYSSELNVNALLLGDSALYLCASSLSGAGETQYFGPGTRLLVL.

This clone was recorded a few times. The rearrangement uses TRBV12-5 and TRBJ2-5; TRBD2 agrees at 10 bases. CDR3 length: 14 amino acids. Germline V gene lookup returns CDR1 LGHNT and CDR2 FRNRAP. V was pared by 5 bases and J by 5 bases, with 5 bases of the junction left unmatched. The CDR3 DNA follows: TGTGCTAGTGGTCAGAGCGGGAGGGCCGAGACCCAGTACTTC. It codes for CASGQSGRAETQYF.

The V call is TRBV6-5, the J call TRBJ2-7; 9 nucleotides match TRBD2. V was clipped by 0 bases and J by 2 bases; unmatched bases: 2. This CDR3 comprises 15 residues. Looked up from germline, CDR1 is MNHEY and CDR2 is SVGAGI. The CDR3 DNA is TGTGCCAGCAGTTACTCGGCTAGCGGGGCCTACGAGCAGTACTTC. This translates into CASSYSASGAYEQYF.

The chain couples TRBV10-2 to TRBJ2-3; tentative D call: TRBD1 (6 bases). V lost 2 bases and J 6 bases, leaving 15 bases between the germline ends. Germline CDR1 WSHSY, CDR2 SAAADI. The length of the CDR3 is 15 residues. Here the CDR3 DNA reads TGCGCCAGCAGTGAGGAGCAGGGGCAAGCGGATACGCAGTATTTT. Translated, it gives CASSEEQGQADTQYF.

This chain joins TRBV5-1 and TRBJ1-6, with 8 bases that match TRBD1. This CDR3 contains 16 residues. The germline gives CDR1 SGHRS, CDR2 YFSETQ. V gave up 4 bases and J gave up 5 bases; unmatched junction bases: 8. As DNA, the CDR3 is TGCGCCAGCAGCCCCAGGACGGGACAGGATAATTCACCCCTCCACTTT. It encodes CASSPRTGQDNSPLHF.

The V gene is TRBV27, the J gene TRBJ1-4, with D possibly TRBD1 on 6 matching bases. V dropped 6 bases and J dropped 0 bases, with 11 bases sitting between them. This CDR3 has 15 residues. From germline, CDR1 is MNHEY and CDR2 SMNVEV (reference sequence). Here the CDR3 DNA reads TGTGCCAGCAGCGCGGACAGTGCAACTAATGAAAAACTGTTTTTT. Its translation: CASSADSATNEKLFF.

This rearrangement joins TRBV6-1 to TRBJ1-5; D uncertain. The germline V and J ends were trimmed by 4 bases and 0 bases, with 16 bases remaining between them. Looked up from germline, CDR1 is MNHNS and CDR2 is SASEGT. The CDR3 sequence is 17 residues long. The CDR3: CASSVVGVMSSNQPQHF. CDR3 DNA: TGTGCCAGCAGTGTAGTCGGGGTCATGAGTAGCAATCAGCCCCAGCATTTT.

The rearrangement links TRBV5-1 to TRBJ2-2, with D possibly TRBD1 on 5 matching bases. V dropped 0 bases and J dropped 1 base, with 10 bases sitting between them. CDR1 is SGHRS and CDR2 is YFSETQ in the germline V gene. The CDR3 totals 16 residues. The CDR3, as DNA: TGCGCCAGCAGCTTGGAAAGGGGTGTGAACACCGGGGAGCTGTTTTTT. Residues: CASSLERGVNTGELFF.

The gene calls are TRBV27 and TRBJ1-1; tentative D call: TRBD1 (6 bases). V was trimmed by 6 bases and J by 6 bases, leaving 14 bases between them. The CDR3 is 13 amino acids. Germline CDR1 reads MNHEY; CDR2 reads SMNVEV (reference sequence). The CDR3 is CASRSHRAAEAFF. CDR3 in DNA: TGTGCCAGCAGGTCGCACAGGGCCGCTGAAGCTTTCTTT.

The chain combines TRBV27 with TRBJ1-2; D is unclear. The CDR3 runs to 13 residues. With 6 bases removed from V and 7 bases from J, the gap between germline ends came to 15 bases. The V gene's germline CDR1 is MNHEY and CDR2 SMNVEV (reference sequence). The CDR3 here is CASSLGLLSGYTF. The DNA of the CDR3 is TGTGCCAGCAGCCTGGGCCTCTTAAGTGGCTACACCTTC.

The chain recombines TRBV6-1 with TRBJ1-6; 9 bases line up with TRBD1. Trimming removed 1 base from V and 11 bases from J; junction bases left unmatched: 9. Germline assignment: CDR1 MNHNS and CDR2 SASEGT. There are 16 residues in the CDR3. CDR3: CASSEGEGQGNAPLHF. Here the CDR3 DNA reads TGTGCCAGCAGTGAAGGAGAGGGACAGGGAAACGCACCCCTCCACTTT.

The chain links TRBV6-5 to TRBJ2-1, with D perhaps matching TRBD1 (5 bases). Trimming cost V 2 bases and J 0 bases, with 8 bases left between them. The CDR3 is made up of 15 amino acids. The V gene's germline CDR1 is MNHEY and CDR2 SVGAGI. CDR3 region: CASSYGHSSYNEQFF. CDR3 DNA: TGTGCCAGCAGTTACGGACACAGCTCCTACAATGAGCAGTTCTTC.

The count of this clone is one. This chain links TRBV6-5 with TRBJ1-2; TRBD1 agrees at 10 bases. This CDR3 contains 14 residues. Germline V gives CDR1 MNHEY, CDR2 SVGAGI. The trim removed 6 bases at V and 2 bases at J, leaving 3 bases unmatched. CDR3 in amino acids: CASRAGQGNYGYTF. CDR3 sequence (DNA): TGTGCCAGCAGGGCGGGACAGGGGAACTATGGCTACACCTTC.

This clone was seen only a few times. The rearrangement uses TRBV5-8 and TRBJ2-7; D call uncertain. In germline, CDR1 is SGHTS, CDR2 YDEGEE. The CDR3 totals 13 residues. Trimming cost V 1 base and J 0 bases, with 5 bases left between them. The CDR3, as DNA: TGTGCCAGCAGCTTGCATCCCTCCTACGAGCAGTACTTC. As protein: CASSLHPSYEQYF. The full variable domain, rest sourced from reference TRBV5-8 and TRBJ2-7, is EAGVTQSPTHLIKTRGQQATLRCSPISGHTSVYWYQQALGLGLQFLLWYDEGEERNRGNFPPRFSGRQFPNYSSELNVNALELEDSALYLCASSLHPSYEQYFGPGTRLTVT.

The gene calls are TRBV13 and TRBJ1-1, with D possibly being TRBD1 (6 bases). V was cut by 6 bases and J by 1 base, with 12 bases left in between. Looked up from germline, CDR1 is PRHDT and CDR2 is FYEKMQ (reference sequence). The CDR3 has 14 amino acids. The CDR3 region is CASSHRDPNTEAFF. In DNA form, the CDR3 reads TGTGCCAGCAGTCACAGGGACCCGAACACTGAAGCTTTCTTT.

The genes are TRBV18 and TRBJ2-7; TRBD2 matches at 10 bases. With V trimmed by 2 bases and J by 0 bases, 4 bases remained unmatched. The germline gives CDR1 KGHSH, CDR2 LQKENI. The CDR3 is made up of 16 amino acids. Here the CDR3 reads CASSPIAGGGSYEQYV. The CDR3 DNA sequence: TGTGCCAGCTCACCAATAGCGGGGGGCGGCTCCTACGAGCAGTACGTC.

This chain joins TRBV10-1 and TRBJ2-1; 11 nucleotides agree with TRBD2. V lost 11 bases to trimming and J lost 12 bases; unmatched junction nucleotides: 18. This CDR3 is built from 15 residues. The germline V gene encodes CDR1 WNHNN and CDR2 SYGVQD (reference sequence). The CDR3 DNA sequence: TGCGCCGGGATTTTAGCGGGAGGGCCGTCGCAAGGGCAGTTCTTC. Translating gives CAGILAGGPSQGQFF.

The J gene is TRBJ2-7, the V gene TRBV25-1, with D possibly being TRBD2 (7 bases). The CDR3 runs 14 residues. Trimming shortened V by 10 bases and J by 1 base, and 17 bases separated the two germline ends. Germline-derived CDR1 and CDR2 are MGHDK and SYGVNS. The CDR3 bases are TGTGCCATAGGCCGAGGGGGGGCTTCCTACGAGCAGTACTTC. Its translation: CAIGRGGASYEQYF.